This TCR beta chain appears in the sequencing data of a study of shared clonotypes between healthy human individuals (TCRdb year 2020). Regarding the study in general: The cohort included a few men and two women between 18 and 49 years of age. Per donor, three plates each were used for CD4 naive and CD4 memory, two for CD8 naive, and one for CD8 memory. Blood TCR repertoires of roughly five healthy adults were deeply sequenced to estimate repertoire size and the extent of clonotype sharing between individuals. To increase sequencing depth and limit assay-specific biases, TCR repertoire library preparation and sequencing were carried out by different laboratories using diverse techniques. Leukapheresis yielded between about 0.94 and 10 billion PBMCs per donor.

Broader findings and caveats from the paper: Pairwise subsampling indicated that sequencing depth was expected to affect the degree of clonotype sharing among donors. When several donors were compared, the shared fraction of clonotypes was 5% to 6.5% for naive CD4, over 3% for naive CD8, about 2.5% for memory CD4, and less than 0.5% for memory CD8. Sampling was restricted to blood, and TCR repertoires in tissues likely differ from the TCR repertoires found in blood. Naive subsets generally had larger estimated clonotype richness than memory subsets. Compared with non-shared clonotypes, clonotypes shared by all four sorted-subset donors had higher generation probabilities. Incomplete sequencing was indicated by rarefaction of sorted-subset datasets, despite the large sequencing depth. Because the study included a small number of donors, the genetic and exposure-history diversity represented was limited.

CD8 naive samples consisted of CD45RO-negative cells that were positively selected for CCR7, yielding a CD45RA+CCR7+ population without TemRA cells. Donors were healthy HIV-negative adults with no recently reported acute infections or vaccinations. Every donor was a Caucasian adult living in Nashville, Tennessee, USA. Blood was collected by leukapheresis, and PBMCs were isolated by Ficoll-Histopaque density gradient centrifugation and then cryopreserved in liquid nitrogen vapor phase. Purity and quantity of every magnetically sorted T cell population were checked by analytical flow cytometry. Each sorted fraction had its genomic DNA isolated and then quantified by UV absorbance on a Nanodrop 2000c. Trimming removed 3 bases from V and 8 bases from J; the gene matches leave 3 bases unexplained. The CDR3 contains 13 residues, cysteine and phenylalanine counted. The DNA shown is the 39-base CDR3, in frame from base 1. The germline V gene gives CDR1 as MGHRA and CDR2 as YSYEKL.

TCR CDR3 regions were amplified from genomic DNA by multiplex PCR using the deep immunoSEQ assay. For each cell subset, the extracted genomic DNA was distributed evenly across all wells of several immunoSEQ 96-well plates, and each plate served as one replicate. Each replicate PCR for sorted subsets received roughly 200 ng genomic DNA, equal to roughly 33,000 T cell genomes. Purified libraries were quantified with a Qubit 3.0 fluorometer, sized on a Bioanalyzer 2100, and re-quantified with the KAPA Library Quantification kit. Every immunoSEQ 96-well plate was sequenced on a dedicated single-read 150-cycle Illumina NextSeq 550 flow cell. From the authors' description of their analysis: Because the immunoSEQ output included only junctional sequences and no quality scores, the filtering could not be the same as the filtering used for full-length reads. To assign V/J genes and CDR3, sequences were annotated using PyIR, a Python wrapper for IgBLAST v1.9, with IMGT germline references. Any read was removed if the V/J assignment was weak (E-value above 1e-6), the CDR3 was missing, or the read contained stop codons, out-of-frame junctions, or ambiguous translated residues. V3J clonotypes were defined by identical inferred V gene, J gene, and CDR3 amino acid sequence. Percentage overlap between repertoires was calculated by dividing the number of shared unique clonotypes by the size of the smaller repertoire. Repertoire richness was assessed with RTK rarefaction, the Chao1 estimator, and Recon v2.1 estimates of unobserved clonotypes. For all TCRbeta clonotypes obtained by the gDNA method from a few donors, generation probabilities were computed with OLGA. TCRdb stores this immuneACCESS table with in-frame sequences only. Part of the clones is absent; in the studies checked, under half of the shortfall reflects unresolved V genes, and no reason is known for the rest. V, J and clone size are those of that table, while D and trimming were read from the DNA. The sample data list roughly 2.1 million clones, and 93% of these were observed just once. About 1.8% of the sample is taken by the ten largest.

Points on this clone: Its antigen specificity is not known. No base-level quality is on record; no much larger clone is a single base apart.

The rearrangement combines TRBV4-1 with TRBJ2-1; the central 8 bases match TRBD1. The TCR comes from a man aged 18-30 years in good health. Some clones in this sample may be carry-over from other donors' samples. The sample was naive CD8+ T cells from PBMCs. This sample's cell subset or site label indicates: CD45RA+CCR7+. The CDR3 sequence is CASSHAGGYEQFF. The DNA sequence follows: TGCGCCAGCAGCCATGCAGGGGGCTATGAGCAGTTCTTC.